This entry concerns a single TCR beta chain. Antigen unknown. TCRdb reprocessed the RT-PCR reads via MiXCR and lists one record per CDR3 protein. Of approximately 500,000 distinct CDR3 sequences listed, roughly 13% were seen once; the top ten hold roughly 14%. The V and J ends lost 4 bases and 7 bases, in that order; junction bases with no gene match: 10. The CDR3 has 15 residues. In germline, CDR1 is LGHDT, CDR2 YNNKEL (reference sequence). The sample is drawn from a study of response to subunit inactivated influenza vaccine. Study-level results: Authors suggested few new T cells are recruited by each seasonal influenza vaccination.

The sample consisted of PBMCs from blood, taken more than 35 days after vaccination. The sequence was collected from a man aged 50 to 60 who received an inactivated influenza vaccine. The chain couples TRBV3-1 to TRBJ2-7; 10 bases fit TRBD1. DNA of the CDR3: TGTGCCAGCAGCCTAAGGAGACAGGGGGCGATGGAGCAGTACTTC. Its protein is CASSLRRQGAMEQYF.